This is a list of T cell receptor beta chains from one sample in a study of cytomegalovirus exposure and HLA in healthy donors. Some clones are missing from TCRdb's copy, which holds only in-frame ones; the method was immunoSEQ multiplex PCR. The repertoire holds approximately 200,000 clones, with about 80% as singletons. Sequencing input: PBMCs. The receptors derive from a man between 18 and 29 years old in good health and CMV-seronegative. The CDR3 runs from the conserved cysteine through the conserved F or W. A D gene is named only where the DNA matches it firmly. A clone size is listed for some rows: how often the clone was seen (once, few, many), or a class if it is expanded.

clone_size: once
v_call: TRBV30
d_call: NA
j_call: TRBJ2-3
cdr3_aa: CAWTGRREDTQYF
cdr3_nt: TGTGCCTGGACAGGGAGGAGGGAGGATACGCAGTATTTT

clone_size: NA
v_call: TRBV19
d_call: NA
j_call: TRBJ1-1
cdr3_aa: CASSTFETRGTEAFF
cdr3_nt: TGTGCCAGTAGTACCTTCGAGACACGGGGCACTGAAGCTTTCTTT

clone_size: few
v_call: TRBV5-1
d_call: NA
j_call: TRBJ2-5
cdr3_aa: CASSISQETQYF
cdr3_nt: TGCGCCAGCAGTATCAGCCAAGAGACCCAGTACTTC

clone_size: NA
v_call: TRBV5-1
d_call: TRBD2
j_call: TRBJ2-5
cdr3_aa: CASSLFGSGTQETQYF
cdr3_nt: TGCGCCAGCAGCTTGTTCGGTAGCGGGACCCAGGAGACCCAGTACTTC

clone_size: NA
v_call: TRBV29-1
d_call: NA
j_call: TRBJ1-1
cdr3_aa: CSVLKGGVDEAFF
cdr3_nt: TGCAGCGTTCTTAAGGGGGGGGTGGATGAAGCTTTCTTT

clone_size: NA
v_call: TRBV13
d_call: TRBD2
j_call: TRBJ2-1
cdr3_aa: CASSPGSLADYNEQFF
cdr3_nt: TGTGCCAGCAGCCCAGGCAGCCTAGCGGACTACAATGAGCAGTTCTTC

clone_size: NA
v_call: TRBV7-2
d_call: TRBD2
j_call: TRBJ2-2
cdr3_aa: CASRRTSGDTGELFF
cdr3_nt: TGTGCCAGCCGACGGACTAGCGGGGACACCGGGGAGCTGTTTTTT

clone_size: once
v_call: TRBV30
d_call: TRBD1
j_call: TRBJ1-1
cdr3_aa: CAWRGLGTGVNTEAFF
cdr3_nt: TGTGCCTGGAGGGGCCTCGGGACAGGGGTGAACACTGAAGCTTTCTTT

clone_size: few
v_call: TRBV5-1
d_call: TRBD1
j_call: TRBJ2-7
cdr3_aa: CASSHTGVNDYEQYF
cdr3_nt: TGCGCCAGCAGCCATACAGGGGTAAATGACTACGAGCAGTACTTC

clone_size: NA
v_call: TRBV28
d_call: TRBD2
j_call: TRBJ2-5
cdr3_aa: CASSLGGGPQETQYF
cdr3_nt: TGTGCCAGCAGTTTAGGCGGGGGGCCACAAGAGACCCAGTACTTC

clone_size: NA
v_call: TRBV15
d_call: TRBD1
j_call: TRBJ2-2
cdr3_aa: CATSRDSGTGNTGELFF
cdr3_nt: TGTGCCACCAGCAGAGATTCGGGGACAGGGAACACCGGGGAGCTGTTTTTT

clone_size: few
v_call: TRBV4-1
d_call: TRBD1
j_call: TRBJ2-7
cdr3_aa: CASSQTGTGVYEQYF
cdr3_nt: TGCGCCAGCAGCCAAACCGGGACAGGGGTGTACGAGCAGTACTTC

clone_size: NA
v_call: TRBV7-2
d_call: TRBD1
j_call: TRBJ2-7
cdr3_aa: CASSLVGQVDYEQYF
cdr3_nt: TGTGCCAGCAGCTTAGTAGGACAGGTGGACTACGAGCAGTACTTC

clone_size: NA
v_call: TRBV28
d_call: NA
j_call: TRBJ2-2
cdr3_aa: CASSLSSRELFF
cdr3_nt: TGTGCCAGCAGTTTATCCTCCCGGGAGCTGTTTTTT

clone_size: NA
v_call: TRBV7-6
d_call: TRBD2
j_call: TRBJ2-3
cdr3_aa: CASSLLAGGFTDTQYF
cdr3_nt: TGTGCCAGCAGCTTGCTAGCGGGGGGCTTCACAGATACGCAGTATTTT

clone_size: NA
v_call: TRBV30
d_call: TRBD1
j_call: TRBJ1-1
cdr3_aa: CAWSLMGGQGAFF
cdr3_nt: TGTGCCTGGAGTTTAATGGGCGGACAGGGAGCTTTCTTT

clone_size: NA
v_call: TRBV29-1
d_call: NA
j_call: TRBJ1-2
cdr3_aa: CSVEPPDRFLYGYTF
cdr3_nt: TGCAGCGTTGAACCCCCTGACAGGTTTCTGTATGGCTACACCTTC

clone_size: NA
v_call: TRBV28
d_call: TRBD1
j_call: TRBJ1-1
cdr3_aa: CASSHHPGQTNTEAFF
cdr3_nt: TGTGCCAGCAGCCATCATCCGGGACAGACTAACACTGAAGCTTTCTTT

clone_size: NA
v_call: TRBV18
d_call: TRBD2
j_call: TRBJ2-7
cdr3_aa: CASSPQRESPYEQYF
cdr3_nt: TGTGCCAGCTCACCCCAGCGGGAGTCACCCTACGAGCAGTACTTC

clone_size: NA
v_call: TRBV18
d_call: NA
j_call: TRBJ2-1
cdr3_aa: CASSRVPRSTAYNEQFF
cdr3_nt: TGTGCCAGCTCACGCGTACCTAGGTCGACCGCCTACAATGAGCAGTTCTTC

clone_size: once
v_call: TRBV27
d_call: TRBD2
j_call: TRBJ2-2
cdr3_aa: CASALRAGDPTGELFF
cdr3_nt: TGTGCCAGCGCCTTAAGAGCGGGGGATCCCACCGGGGAGCTGTTTTTT

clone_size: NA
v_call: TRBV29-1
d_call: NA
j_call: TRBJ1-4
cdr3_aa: CSVQRGGELFF
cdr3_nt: TGCAGCGTCCAGAGGGGGGGTGAACTGTTTTTT

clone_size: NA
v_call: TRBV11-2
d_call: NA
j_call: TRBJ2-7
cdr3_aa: CASSRRGREQYF
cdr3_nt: TGTGCCAGCAGCCGCCGGGGGAGAGAGCAGTACTTC

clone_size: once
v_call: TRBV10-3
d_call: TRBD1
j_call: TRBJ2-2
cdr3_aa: CATQGATNTGELFF
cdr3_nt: TGTGCCACACAGGGGGCGACGAACACCGGGGAGCTGTTTTTT

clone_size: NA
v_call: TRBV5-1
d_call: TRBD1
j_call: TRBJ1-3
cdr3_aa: CASSSTTGAGNTIYF
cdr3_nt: TGCGCCAGCAGCTCGACGACAGGGGCTGGAAACACCATATATTTT

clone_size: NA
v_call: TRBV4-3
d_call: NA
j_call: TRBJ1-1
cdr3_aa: CASSQEPGMNTEAFF
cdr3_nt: TGCGCCAGCAGCCAAGAACCCGGGATGAACACTGAAGCTTTCTTT

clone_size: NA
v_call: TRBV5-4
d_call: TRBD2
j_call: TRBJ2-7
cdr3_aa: CASSLVGGSSYEQYF
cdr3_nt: TGTGCCAGCAGCTTGGTGGGAGGGAGCTCCTACGAGCAGTACTTC

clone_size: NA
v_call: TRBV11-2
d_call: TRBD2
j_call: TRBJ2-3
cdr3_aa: CASSFASGPTDTQYF
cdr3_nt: TGTGCCAGCAGCTTCGCTAGCGGGCCCACAGATACGCAGTATTTT

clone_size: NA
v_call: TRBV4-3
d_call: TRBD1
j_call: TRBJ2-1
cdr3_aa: CASSQSTGDNEQFF
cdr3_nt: TGCGCCAGCAGCCAGTCGACAGGGGACAATGAGCAGTTCTTC

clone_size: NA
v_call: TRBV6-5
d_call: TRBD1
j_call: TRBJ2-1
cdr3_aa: CASSYGTGLNEQFF
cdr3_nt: TGTGCCAGCAGTTACGGGACAGGCTTAAATGAGCAGTTCTTC

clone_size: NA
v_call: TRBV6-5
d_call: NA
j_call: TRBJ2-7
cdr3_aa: CASSYDPGGNSYEQYF
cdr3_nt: TGTGCCAGCAGTTACGACCCTGGCGGCAACTCCTACGAGCAGTACTTC

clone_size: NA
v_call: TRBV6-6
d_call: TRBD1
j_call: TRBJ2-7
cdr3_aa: CASGPGQGLYEQYF
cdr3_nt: TGTGCCAGCGGTCCGGGACAGGGACTATACGAGCAGTACTTC

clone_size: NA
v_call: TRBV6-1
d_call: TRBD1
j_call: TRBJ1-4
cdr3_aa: CASSRDRADEKLFF
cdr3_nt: TGTGCCAGCAGTAGGGACAGGGCCGACGAAAAACTGTTTTTT

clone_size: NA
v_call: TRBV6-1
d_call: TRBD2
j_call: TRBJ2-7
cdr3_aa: CASSEFSGTVYF
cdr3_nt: TGTGCCAGCAGTGAATTTAGCGGGACTGTTTACTTC

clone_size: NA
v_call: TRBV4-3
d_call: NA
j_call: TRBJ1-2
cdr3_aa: CASSQAPPGIYGYTF
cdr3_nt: TGCGCCAGCAGCCAAGCCCCCCCGGGGATCTATGGCTACACCTTC

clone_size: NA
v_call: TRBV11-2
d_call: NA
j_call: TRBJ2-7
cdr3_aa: CASSSHPGKIEQYF
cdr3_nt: TGTGCCAGCAGCTCTCATCCGGGGAAGATCGAGCAGTACTTC

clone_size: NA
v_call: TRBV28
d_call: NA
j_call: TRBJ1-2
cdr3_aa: CASSLSGEGYTF
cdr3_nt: TGTGCCAGCAGTTTATCAGGGGAGGGCTACACCTTC

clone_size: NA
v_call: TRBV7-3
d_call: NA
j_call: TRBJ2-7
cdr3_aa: CASSLYGASVEQYF
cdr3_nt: TGTGCCAGCAGCTTATATGGGGCTTCTGTCGAGCAGTACTTC

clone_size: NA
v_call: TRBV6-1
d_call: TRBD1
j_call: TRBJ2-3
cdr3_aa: CASRSGQGSTDTQYF
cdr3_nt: TGTGCCAGCAGATCCGGACAGGGAAGCACAGATACGCAGTATTTT

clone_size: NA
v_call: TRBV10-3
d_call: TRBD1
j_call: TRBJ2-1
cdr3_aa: CAISESGQGAWFF
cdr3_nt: TGTGCCATCAGTGAGTCAGGACAGGGGGCTTGGTTCTTC

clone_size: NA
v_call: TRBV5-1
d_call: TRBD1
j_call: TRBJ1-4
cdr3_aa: CASSFGTANEKLFF
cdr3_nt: TGCGCCAGCAGCTTTGGGACAGCTAATGAAAAACTGTTTTTT

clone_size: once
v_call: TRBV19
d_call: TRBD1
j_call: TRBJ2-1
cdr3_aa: CASSPGTGGWEQFF
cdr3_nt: TGTGCCAGTAGTCCCGGGACAGGGGGCTGGGAGCAGTTCTTC

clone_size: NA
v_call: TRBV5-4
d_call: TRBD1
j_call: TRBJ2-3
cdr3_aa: CASSLDRQGSSDTQYF
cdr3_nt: TGTGCCAGCAGCTTGGATAGACAGGGGTCCTCAGATACGCAGTATTTT

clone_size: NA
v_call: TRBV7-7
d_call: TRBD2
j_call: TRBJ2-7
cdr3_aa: CASSTGTSASYEQYF
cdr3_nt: TGTGCTAGCAGCACCGGGACTAGCGCATCCTACGAGCAGTACTTC

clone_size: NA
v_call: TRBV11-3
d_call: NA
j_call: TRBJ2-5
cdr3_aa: CASSLDRQETQYF
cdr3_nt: TGTGCCAGCAGCTTAGATCGCCAGGAGACCCAGTACTTC

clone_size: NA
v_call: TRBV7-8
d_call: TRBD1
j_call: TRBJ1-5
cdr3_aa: CASSTGQGSNQPQHF
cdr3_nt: TGTGCCAGCAGCACGGGACAGGGAAGCAATCAGCCCCAGCATTTT

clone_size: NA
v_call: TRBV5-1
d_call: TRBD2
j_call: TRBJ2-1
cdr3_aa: CASSWGLAAPYNEQFF
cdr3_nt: TGCGCCAGCAGCTGGGGACTAGCGGCCCCCTACAATGAGCAGTTCTTC

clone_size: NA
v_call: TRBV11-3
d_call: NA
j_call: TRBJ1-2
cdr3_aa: CASSPVGGFNYGYTF
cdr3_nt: TGTGCCAGCAGCCCGGTGGGGGGGTTTAACTATGGCTACACCTTC

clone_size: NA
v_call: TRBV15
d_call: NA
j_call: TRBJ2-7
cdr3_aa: CATSRVRGDEQYF
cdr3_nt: TGTGCCACCAGCAGAGTCAGGGGGGATGAGCAGTACTTC

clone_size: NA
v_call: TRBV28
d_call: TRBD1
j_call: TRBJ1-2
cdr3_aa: CASKAGTERYGYTF
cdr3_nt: TGTGCCAGCAAGGCGGGGACAGAGCGTTATGGCTACACCTTC

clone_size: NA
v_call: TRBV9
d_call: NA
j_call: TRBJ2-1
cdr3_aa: CASSAEQSSYNEQFF
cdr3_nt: TGTGCCAGCAGCGCCGAACAAAGCTCCTACAATGAGCAGTTCTTC

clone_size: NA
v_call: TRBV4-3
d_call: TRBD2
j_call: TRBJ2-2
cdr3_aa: CASSQDFLSGVTGELFF
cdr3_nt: TGCGCCAGCAGCCAAGATTTTCTTAGCGGGGTCACCGGGGAGCTGTTTTTT

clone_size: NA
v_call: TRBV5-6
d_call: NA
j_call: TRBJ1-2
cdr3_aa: CASSLRDNRYGYTF
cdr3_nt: TGTGCCAGCAGCTTGAGGGACAATCGCTATGGCTACACCTTC

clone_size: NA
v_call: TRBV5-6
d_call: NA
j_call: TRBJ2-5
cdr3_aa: CASSLAQGMGETQYF
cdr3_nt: TGTGCCAGCAGCTTGGCCCAGGGGATGGGGGAGACCCAGTACTTC

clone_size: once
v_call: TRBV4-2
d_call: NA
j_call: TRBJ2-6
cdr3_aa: CASADRPLISGANVLTF
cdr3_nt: TGTGCCAGCGCAGACAGGCCATTAATCTCTGGGGCCAACGTCCTGACTTTC

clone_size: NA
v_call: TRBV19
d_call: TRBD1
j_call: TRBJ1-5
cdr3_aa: CACGGTGTIEGQPQHF
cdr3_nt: TGTGCCTGCGGGGGGACAGGGACTATCGAAGGTCAGCCCCAGCATTTT

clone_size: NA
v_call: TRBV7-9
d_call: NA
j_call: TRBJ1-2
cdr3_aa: CASSPLDGVRGYTF
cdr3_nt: TGTGCCAGCAGCCCGCTGGACGGGGTGAGGGGCTACACCTTC

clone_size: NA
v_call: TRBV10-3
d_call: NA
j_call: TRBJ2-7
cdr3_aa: CAISVEGLNEQYF
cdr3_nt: TGTGCCATCAGTGTAGAGGGTTTGAACGAGCAGTACTTC

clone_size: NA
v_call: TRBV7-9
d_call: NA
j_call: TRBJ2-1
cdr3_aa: CASSLASREEANEQFF
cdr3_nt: TGTGCCAGCAGCTTAGCTTCGAGGGAGGAGGCCAATGAGCAGTTCTTC

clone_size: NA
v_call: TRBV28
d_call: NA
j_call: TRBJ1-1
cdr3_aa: CASSPLRGTEAFF
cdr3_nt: TGTGCCAGCAGTCCTCTGAGAGGTACTGAAGCTTTCTTT